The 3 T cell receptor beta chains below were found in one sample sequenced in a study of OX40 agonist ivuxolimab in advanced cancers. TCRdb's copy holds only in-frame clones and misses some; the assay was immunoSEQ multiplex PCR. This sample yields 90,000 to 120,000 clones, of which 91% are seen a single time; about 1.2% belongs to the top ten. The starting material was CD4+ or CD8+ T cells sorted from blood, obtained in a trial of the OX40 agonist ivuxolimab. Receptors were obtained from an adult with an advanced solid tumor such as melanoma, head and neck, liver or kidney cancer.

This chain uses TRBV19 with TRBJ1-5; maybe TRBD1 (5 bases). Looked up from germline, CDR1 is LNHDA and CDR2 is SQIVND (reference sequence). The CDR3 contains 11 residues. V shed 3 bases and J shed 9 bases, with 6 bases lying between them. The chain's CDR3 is CASSIGGPQHF. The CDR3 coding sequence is TGTGCCAGTAGTATCGGGGGGCCCCAGCATTTT.

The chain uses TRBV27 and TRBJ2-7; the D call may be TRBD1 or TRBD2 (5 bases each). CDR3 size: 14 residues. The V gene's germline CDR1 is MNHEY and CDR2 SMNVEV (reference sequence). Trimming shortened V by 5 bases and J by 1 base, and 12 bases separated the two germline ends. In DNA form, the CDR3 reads TGTGCCAGCAGTCTGGGACGATCATCCTACGAGCAGTACTTC. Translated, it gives CASSLGRSSYEQYF.

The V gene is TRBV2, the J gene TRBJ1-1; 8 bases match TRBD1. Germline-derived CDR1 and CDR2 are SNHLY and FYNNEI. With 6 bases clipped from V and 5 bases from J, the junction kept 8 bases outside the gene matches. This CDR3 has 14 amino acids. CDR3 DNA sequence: TGTGCCAGCAGGCAGGGGGCTTTAGAGACTGAAGCTTTCTTT. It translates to CASRQGALETEAFF.